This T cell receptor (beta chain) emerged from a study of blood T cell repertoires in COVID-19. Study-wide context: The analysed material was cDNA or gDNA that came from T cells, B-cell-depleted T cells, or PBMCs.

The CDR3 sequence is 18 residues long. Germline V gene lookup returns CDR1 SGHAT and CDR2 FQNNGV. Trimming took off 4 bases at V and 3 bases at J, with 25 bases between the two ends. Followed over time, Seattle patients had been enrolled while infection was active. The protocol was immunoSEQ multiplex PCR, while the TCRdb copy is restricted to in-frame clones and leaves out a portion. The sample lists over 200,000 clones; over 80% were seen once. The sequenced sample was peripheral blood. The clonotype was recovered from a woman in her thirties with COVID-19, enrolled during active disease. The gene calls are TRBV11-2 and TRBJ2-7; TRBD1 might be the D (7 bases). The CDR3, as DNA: TGTGCCAGCAGCTCGGGAGATGCGGGACAGTTCGTCCACTACGAGCAGTACTTC. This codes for CASSSGDAGQFVHYEQYF. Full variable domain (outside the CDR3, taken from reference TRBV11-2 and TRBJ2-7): EAGVAQSPRYKIIEKRQSVAFWCNPISGHATLYWYQQILGQGPKLLIQFQNNGVVDDSQLPKDRFSAERLKGVDSTLKIQPAKLEDSAVYLCASSSGDAGQFVHYEQYFGPGTRLTVT.